The clone carrying this TCR beta chain was counted only a few times. The target antigen is unknown. This sample is part of a study of post-analysis software for immune sequencing data. Study at large: Both relapsing-remitting and secondary progressive multiple sclerosis featured among the disease courses, as did progressive-relapsing multiple sclerosis. Overall study findings and caveats: Comparison of patients with controls showed about 5 TRBV segments more frequent in patients, TRBV5-6, TRBV5-1 and TRBV20-1 among them.

From germline, CDR1 is SGDLS and CDR2 YYNGEE. After removal of 0 bases from V and 5 bases from J, the junction contained 6 bases not matched to a gene. CDR3 length: 16 amino acids. Tagging with unique molecular identifiers was a feature of the TCR beta cDNA libraries. TCRdb ran MiXCR on the PCR reads and lists one entry per CDR3 protein. The data contain hundreds of thousands of distinct CDR3 sequences, 25% to 30% of them singletons. The chain couples TRBV9 to TRBJ2-7; 12 nucleotides align to TRBD2. Material for sequencing was blood. The sequence derives from a girl aged 10 to 17 with multiple sclerosis. The chain's CDR3 is CASSVGSLAGGDEQYF. DNA for the CDR3: TGTGCCAGCAGCGTAGGGTCCCTAGCGGGAGGGGACGAGCAGTACTTC.